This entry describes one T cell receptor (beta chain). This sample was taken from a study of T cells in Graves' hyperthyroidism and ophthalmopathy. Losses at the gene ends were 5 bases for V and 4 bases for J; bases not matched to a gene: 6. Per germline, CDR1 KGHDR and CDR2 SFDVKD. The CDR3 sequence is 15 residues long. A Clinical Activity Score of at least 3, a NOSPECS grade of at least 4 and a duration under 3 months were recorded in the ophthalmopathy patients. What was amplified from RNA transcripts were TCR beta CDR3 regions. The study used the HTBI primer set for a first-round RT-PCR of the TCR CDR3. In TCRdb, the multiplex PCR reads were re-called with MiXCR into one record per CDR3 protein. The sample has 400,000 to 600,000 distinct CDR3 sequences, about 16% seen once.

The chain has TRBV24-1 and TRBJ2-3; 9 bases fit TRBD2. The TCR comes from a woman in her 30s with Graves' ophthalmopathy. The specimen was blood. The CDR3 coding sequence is TGTGCCACCAGTGTCGAGCGGGAGGTTGCAGATACGCAGTATTTT. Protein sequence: CATSVEREVADTQYF.